The present T cell receptor beta chain was sequenced within a study of Ad26.COV2.S vaccination and SARS-CoV-2 variants. Study in general: Once, or twice with 56 days between doses, Ad26.COV2.S was given intramuscularly.

Method: immunoSEQ multiplex PCR; TCRdb's copy keeps in-frame clones and lacks some. Here the sample spans 350,000 to 400,000 clones, about 91% being singletons. Specified treatment: over 15 received Ad26.COV2.S at low or high dose, single or two shots; roughly five received placebo; per-sample allocation not given. Each sample was drawn 63 days after the first injection (of vaccine or placebo). This adult donor, from Boston, was 18-55 years old. This clone appeared once. This clonotype was obtained from a person aged 18-60 years who received the Ad26.COV2.S COVID-19 vaccine or a placebo. The sequences come from peripheral blood, collected in a trial of Ad26.COV2.S vaccine versus placebo.

This CDR3 is CSVMSYSYEQYF. CDR3 DNA sequence: TGCAGCGTTATGAGTTACTCCTACGAGCAGTACTTC. This chain links TRBV29-1 with TRBJ2-7; no definite D call. The germline V gene has CDR1 SQVTM and CDR2 ANQGSEA. Trimming took off 5 bases at V and 0 bases at J, with 8 bases between the two ends. CDR3 length equals 12 residues.